This entry lists 8 T cell receptor beta chains sequenced from one sample in a study of PD-1 blockade in classical Hodgkin lymphoma. Exposure to brentuximab vedotin varied, and each patient had relapsed following autologous stem cell transplantation. Produced via immunoSEQ multiplex PCR; TCRdb's table is partial and in-frame only. The sample holds around 28,000 clones, 60% to 75% seen once. The sequencing here drew on peripheral blood mononuclear cells (PBMCs), taken before the second cycle of nivolumab. These receptors came from a human donor with classical Hodgkin lymphoma.

By share, this clone counts as medium-sized (0.01 to 0.1%). The chain has TRBV28 and TRBJ2-7, with 14 positions matching TRBD2. V was pared by 6 bases and J by 5 bases, with 15 bases of the junction left unmatched. The CDR3 is made up of 18 amino acids. Germline lookup yields CDR1 MDHEN and CDR2 SYDVKM. CDR3 DNA sequence: TGTGCCAGCAGACTCAGGACTAGCGGGAGGTTCCTCAAGGACGAGCAGTACTTC. Amino acids: CASRLRTSGRFLKDEQYF.

The chain has TRBV11-2 and TRBJ1-3, with D maybe TRBD1 (5 bases). CDR1 and CDR2 (germline): SGHAT, FQNNGV. This CDR3 is 14 amino acids long. Deletions cut 1 base from V and 5 bases from J, with 9 bases between. CDR3 protein: CASSLGQGRNTIYF. CDR3 nucleotide sequence: TGTGCCAGCAGCTTAGGGCAGGGAAGAAACACCATATATTTT. The full variable domain, completed using reference TRBV11-2 and TRBJ1-3, is EAGVAQSPRYKIIEKRQSVAFWCNPISGHATLYWYQQILGQGPKLLIQFQNNGVVDDSQLPKDRFSAERLKGVDSTLKIQPAKLEDSAVYLCASSLGQGRNTIYFGEGSWLTVV.

The chain recombines TRBV7-2 with TRBJ2-2, with 10 bases fitting TRBD1. V lost 4 bases to trimming and J lost 7 bases; unmatched junction nucleotides: 6. CDR1 is SGHTA, CDR2 FQGNSA, per germline. The CDR3 extends over 15 amino acids. In nucleotides, the CDR3 is TGTGCCAGCAGCTCAAGACAGGGGGCGGTCGGGGAGCTGTTTTTT. It encodes CASSSRQGAVGELFF.

Details on this clone: The sample contains more than one DNA sequence encoding this CDR3. This chain links TRBV4-1 with TRBJ1-5; D perhaps matches TRBD1 (5 bases). Germline V gene sequence: CDR1 MGHRA, CDR2 YSYEKL. The CDR3 contains 16 residues. V was pared by 1 base and J by 7 bases, with 17 bases between. The CDR3 DNA reads as TGCGCCAGCAGCCAAGGTTTCCTGGGGCGAGGACAGCCCCAGCATTTT. Encoded protein: CASSQGFLGRGQPQHF.

The CDR3 nucleotides read TGTGCCAGCAGCGCTACAGGGTATGATGAAAAACTGTTTTTT. Protein product: CASSATGYDEKLFF. V is TRBV5-4 and J is TRBJ1-4; perhaps TRBD1 as D (6 bases). The CDR3 is made up of 14 amino acids. Germline V lookup: CDR1 SGHNT, CDR2 YYREEE (reference sequence). Between the trimmed V and J ends, which lost 4 bases and 6 bases, there was a span of 13 bases.

V and J are TRBV28 and TRBJ1-1; 7 bases align to TRBD1. CDR1 and CDR2 (germline): MDHEN, SYDVKM. CDR3 length: 13 amino acids. The ends lost 8 bases at V and 5 bases at J; junction bases unmatched: 8. This CDR3 reads CASERGPRTEAFF. As DNA, the CDR3 is TGTGCCAGCGAGAGGGGGCCGAGAACTGAAGCTTTCTTT.

The J gene is TRBJ2-7, the V gene TRBV27; the D is unclear. V dropped 7 bases and J dropped 7 bases, with 5 bases sitting between them. CDR3 length equals 9 residues. Germline V gene data show CDR1 as MNHEY and CDR2 as SMNVEV (reference sequence). CDR3 in DNA: TGTGCCAGCATTCAGGAGCAGTACGTC. Protein product: CASIQEQYV.

This rearrangement joins TRBV7-2 to TRBJ1-6, with a possible D match to TRBD1 (5 bases). The germline gives CDR1 SGHTA, CDR2 FQGNSA. Between the trimmed V and J ends, which lost 2 bases and 0 bases, there was a span of 14 bases. The CDR3 length is 18 residues. CDR3 amino acids: CASSLTGPTSSYNSPLHF. The CDR3 DNA reads as TGTGCCAGCAGCTTAACAGGACCCACAAGCTCCTATAATTCACCCCTCCACTTT.